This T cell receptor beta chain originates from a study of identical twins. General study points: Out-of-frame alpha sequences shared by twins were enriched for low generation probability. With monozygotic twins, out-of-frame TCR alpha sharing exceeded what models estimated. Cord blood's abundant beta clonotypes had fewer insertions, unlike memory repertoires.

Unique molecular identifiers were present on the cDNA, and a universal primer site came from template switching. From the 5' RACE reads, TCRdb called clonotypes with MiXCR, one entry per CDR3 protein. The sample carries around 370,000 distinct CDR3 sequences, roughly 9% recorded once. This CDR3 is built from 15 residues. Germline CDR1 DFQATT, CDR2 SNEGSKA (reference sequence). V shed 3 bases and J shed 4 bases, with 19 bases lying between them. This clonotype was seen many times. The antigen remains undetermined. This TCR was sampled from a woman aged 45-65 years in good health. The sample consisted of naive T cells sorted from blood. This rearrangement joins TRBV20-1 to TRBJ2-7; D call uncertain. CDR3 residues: CSASKGQLPLYEQYF. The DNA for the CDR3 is TGCAGTGCTAGCAAGGGCCAGCTGCCCCTTTACGAGCAGTACTTC.